The 20 T cell receptor beta chains below all came from one sample that was sequenced in a study of spatial heterogeneity in lung cancer. TCRdb analysed the 5' RACE reads with MiXCR anew, one entry per CDR3 protein. The repertoire includes about 50,000 distinct CDR3 sequences, 7.6% of them detected once, and about 13% sits in the top ten. Sample time point: sample taken at primary tumor resection. Unsorted whole RNA from tumor, nontumor lung or frozen PBMC underwent sequencing. Here the sequenced sample was PBMCs, taken at surgery. Receptors were obtained from a female donor with early-stage non-small cell lung cancer.

This clonotype was recorded many times. The V and J genes are TRBV20-1 and TRBJ2-3; D possibly matches TRBD1 or TRBD2 (7 bases each). The CDR3 is 15 residues long. V was trimmed by 0 bases and J by 4 bases, leaving 14 bases between them. Germline lookup yields CDR1 DFQATT and CDR2 SNEGSKA (reference sequence). This CDR3 reads CSARDPGRGPDTQYF. For the CDR3, the DNA is TGCAGTGCTAGAGATCCGGGGAGGGGGCCAGATACGCAGTATTTT.

There are a few counts of this clonotype. V and J are TRBV27 and TRBJ2-2; D ambiguous. V was trimmed by 1 base and J by 3 bases, leaving 3 bases between them. In germline, CDR1 is MNHEY, CDR2 SMNVEV (reference sequence). The CDR3 consists of 13 residues. The CDR3 nucleotides are TGTGCCAGCAGTTTATGGGACACCGGGGAGCTGTTTTTT. Its protein is CASSLWDTGELFF.

The CDR3 DNA is TGTGCCAGCAGGTTGGGGACAGGCCAAAACACTGAAGCTTTCTTT. Translating it yields CASRLGTGQNTEAFF. The chain carries TRBV28 and TRBJ1-1, with 8 bases aligning to TRBD1. With 6 bases clipped from V and 2 bases from J, the junction kept 8 bases outside the gene matches. In germline, CDR1 is MDHEN, CDR2 SYDVKM. The CDR3 sequence is 15 residues long.

This clonotype was seen many times. The rearrangement links TRBV20-1 to TRBJ1-1; maybe TRBD1 (5 bases). This CDR3 region has 12 residues. Germline V gene data show CDR1 as DFQATT and CDR2 as SNEGSKA (reference sequence). Trimming stripped 6 bases from V and 1 base from J, with 9 bases between. In DNA form, the CDR3 reads TGCAGTGCGAGACAGACGAACACTGAAGCTTTCTTT. It yields the protein CSARQTNTEAFF.

This clonotype was seen more than once but under ten times. The V call is TRBV6-1, the J call TRBJ1-2; maybe TRBD1 (6 bases). CDR3 size: 16 residues. V was cut by 7 bases and J by 0 bases, with 18 bases left in between. Looked up from germline, CDR1 is MNHNS and CDR2 is SASEGT. The CDR3 sequence is CASKGESPGPNYGYTF. For the CDR3, the DNA is TGTGCCAGCAAGGGGGAGAGTCCAGGCCCTAACTATGGCTACACCTTC.

This clonotype was found many times. V is TRBV30 and J is TRBJ1-2; D is unclear. Germline CDR1 GTSNPN, CDR2 SVGIG (reference sequence). The CDR3 covers 17 residues. V was shortened by 2 bases and J by 0 bases, with 19 bases between the two germline ends. DNA for the CDR3: TGTGCCTGGAGTTTAGCCAGGAGGCTGACGGCTAACTATGGCTACACCTTC. Translating it yields CAWSLARRLTANYGYTF.

There are a few counts of this clonotype. V is TRBV6-5 and J is TRBJ2-1; no clear D. The CDR3 is made up of 13 amino acids. V dropped 6 bases and J dropped 3 bases, with 9 bases sitting between them. Germline V CDR1 and CDR2: MNHEY, SVGAGI. CDR3 region: CASRRPDYNEQFF. CDR3 nucleotides: TGTGCCAGCAGACGACCGGACTACAATGAGCAGTTCTTC.

This chain connects TRBV6-1 to TRBJ1-5; TRBD1 matches 8 bases. Germline assignment: CDR1 MNHNS and CDR2 SASEGT. Unmatched junction bases numbered 7, after V lost 7 bases and J lost 5 bases. The CDR3 loop spans 14 amino acids. CDR3 amino acids: CASTFRGRDQPQHF. CDR3 nucleotide sequence: TGTGCCAGCACTTTCAGGGGGCGCGATCAGCCCCAGCATTTT.

The rearrangement uses TRBV7-2 and TRBJ1-4; 10 positions agree with TRBD1. V shed 5 bases and J 8 bases; nucleotides not matched to a gene: 5. The germline V gene encodes CDR1 SGHTA and CDR2 FQGNSA. The CDR3 runs to 14 residues. CDR3 DNA: TGTGCCAGCAGCCGGACAGGGGGGAGGGAAAAACTGTTTTTT. As protein: CASSRTGGREKLFF.

The chain is built from TRBV7-8 and TRBJ1-6; D possibly corresponds to TRBD1 (6 bases). The V gene lost 1 base and the J gene lost 7 bases, with 17 bases spanning the gap. This CDR3 contains 17 residues. Germline CDR1 SGHVS, CDR2 FQNEAQ. The CDR3 coding sequence is TGTGCCAGCAGCTTAGGTTGGGGAGGGGGTGGGAATTCACCCCTCCACTTT. It codes for CASSLGWGGGGNSPLHF.

V gene TRBV12-3 or TRBV12-4 combines with J gene TRBJ2-1; D possibly matches TRBD1 or TRBD2 (5 bases each). Deletions cut 3 bases from V and 9 bases from J, with 15 bases between. The CDR3 extends over 14 amino acids. CDR3 region: CASSLGQRIGEQFF. In nucleotides, the CDR3 is TGTGCCAGCAGTTTGGGGCAGCGGATCGGTGAGCAGTTCTTC.

The table lists this clonotype with a few counts. This chain connects TRBV6-1 to TRBJ2-3; TRBD2 is a possible D gene (6 bases). V lost 6 bases and J lost 2, with 18 bases in between. CDR1 is MNHNS, CDR2 SASEGT, per germline. The CDR3 length is 16 residues. The CDR3 region is CASRPPAGLSTDTQYF. The CDR3, as DNA: TGTGCCAGCAGGCCCCCGGCGGGGCTATCCACAGATACGCAGTATTTT.

This chain joins TRBV29-1 and TRBJ2-6, with TRBD1 matching 9 bases. Germline lookup yields CDR1 SQVTM and CDR2 ANQGSEA. V shed 6 bases and J 2 bases; nucleotides not matched to a gene: 14. The CDR3 contains 18 residues. The CDR3 nucleotides read TGCAGCGTCGCGGCGACAGGGGGACAAGTTCCTGGGGCCAACGTCCTGACTTTC. Protein: CSVAATGGQVPGANVLTF.

The chain couples TRBV6-2 or TRBV6-3 to TRBJ2-7; perhaps TRBD2 as D (6 bases). CDR3 size: 14 residues. Trimming pared 5 bases from V and 6 bases from J, leaving 17 bases between. The V gene's germline CDR1 is MNHEY and CDR2 SVGEGT. The CDR3 reads CASSITSRSGEQYF. The CDR3, as DNA: TGTGCCAGCAGTATAACTAGCCGTAGTGGCGAGCAGTACTTC.

This chain connects TRBV5-8 to TRBJ2-1; D may correspond to TRBD1 or TRBD2 (5 bases each). With 4 bases removed from V and 10 bases from J, the gap between germline ends came to 15 bases. This CDR3 is 13 amino acids long. Germline V gene sequence: CDR1 SGHTS, CDR2 YDEGEE. CDR3 in DNA: TGTGCCAGCAGCAGGGACGTGGGGAGCGAGCAGTTCTTC. Amino acid sequence: CASSRDVGSEQFF.

A few counts support this clonotype. The chain has TRBV25-1 and TRBJ1-2; 7 bases are shared with TRBD1. Germline trimming cut 6 bases from V and 1 base from J; bases unmatched to any gene: 5. Germline CDR1 and CDR2: MGHDK and SYGVNS. The CDR3 sequence is 14 residues long. The CDR3 nucleotides are TGTGCCAGCAGACCGACAGGGCTTAACTATGGCTACACCTTC. Its protein product is CASRPTGLNYGYTF.

In its sample, this clonotype was seen many times. The chain joins TRBV29-1 to TRBJ1-2; the D gene is possibly TRBD1 (6 bases). CDR1 and CDR2 (germline): SQVTM, ANQGSEA. CDR3 length equals 11 residues. V gave up 6 bases and J gave up 4 bases, with 9 bases separating them. The CDR3 spells CSVGASYGYTF. CDR3 nucleotide sequence: TGCAGCGTGGGGGCCAGCTATGGCTACACCTTC.

This clonotype was picked up many times. V gene TRBV20-1 combines with J gene TRBJ1-1; 7 bases map to TRBD1. V was pared by 0 bases and J by 0 bases, with 4 bases of the junction left unmatched. Germline CDR1 DFQATT, CDR2 SNEGSKA (reference sequence). The CDR3 runs 15 residues. The CDR3 sequence: CSARDSGQMNTEAFF. Here the CDR3 DNA reads TGCAGTGCTAGAGACTCGGGACAGATGAACACTGAAGCTTTCTTT.

The chain is built from TRBV29-1 and TRBJ1-1, with a weak D call TRBD1 (5 bases). V was shortened by 3 bases and J by 6 bases, with 14 bases between the two germline ends. Germline V lookup: CDR1 SQVTM, CDR2 ANQGSEA. The CDR3 loop spans 13 amino acids. CDR3 in amino acids: CSVDSRGGPEAFF. The CDR3 coding sequence is TGCAGCGTTGATAGCCGGGGCGGTCCTGAAGCTTTCTTT. Using reference TRBV29-1 and TRBJ1-1 for the parts outside the CDR3, the full variable domain is SAVISQKPSRDICQRGTSLTIQCQVDSQVTMMFWYRQQPGQSLTLIATANQGSEATYESGFVIDKFPISRPNLTFSTLTVSNMSPEDSSIYLCSVDSRGGPEAFFGQGTRLTVV.

This clonotype has a count of ten or more. This chain connects TRBV29-1 to TRBJ1-1; D gene unclear. Trimming removed 7 bases from V and 1 base from J, with 22 bases in between. Per germline, CDR1 SQVTM and CDR2 ANQGSEA. The CDR3 has 16 amino acids. DNA of the CDR3: TGCAGCGCCGGTGGACGAGGGTTTTTGGGGAACACTGAAGCTTTCTTT. This gives the protein CSAGGRGFLGNTEAFF.